This T cell receptor beta chain was found in a study of CD8 T cells in Susac syndrome. To note about this clonotype: Antigen: not known.

An input of about 0.5 to 1 ug of RNA was subjected to reverse transcription using random hexamers. The CDR3 of TCR beta was amplified by immunoSEQ multiplex PCR across 54 Vbeta and 13 Jbeta. A single record per CDR3 protein comes from TCRdb applying MiXCR to the immunoSEQ multiplex PCR reads. Seen here are about 120,000 distinct CDR3 sequences, 92% observed once, and the top ten hold 0.12%. In blood CD8+ and CD4+ T cells, TCR beta underwent sequencing. Bulk CD8+ and CD4+ cells came from magnetic negative isolation; CD8+ TEMRA by FACS. Between the trimmed V and J ends, which lost 1 base and 3 bases, there was a span of 3 bases. The germline V gene encodes CDR1 SQVTM and CDR2 ANQGSEA. The CDR3 spans 12 residues. Regarding the study as a whole: Regarding the TCR sequencing and HLA analysis, the study admitted that a relatively small number of individuals were involved.

The V gene is TRBV29-1, the J gene TRBJ2-2; D not resolved. The source material was CD8+ T cells from PBMCs. The clonotype originates from a human donor in good health. The CDR3 reads CSVEADTGELFF. The CDR3 DNA is TGCAGCGTTGAAGCTGACACCGGGGAGCTGTTTTTT.